This is a list of T cell receptor beta chains from one sample in a study of CD4 T cell repertoires in COVID-19. Clones were sequenced by immunoSEQ multiplex PCR, and TCRdb holds only the in-frame ones, with some missing. Of 65,000 to 95,000 clones in the sample, around 82% were seen once. Sequenced material: CD4+ T cells from peripheral blood, taken after recovery from COVID-19. These TCRs come from a human donor who had COVID-19. Each CDR3 is given with its conserved first and last residue. The D gene is left open where the match is weak. Expanded clones get a size class; other rows say once, few or many, or leave the size out.

CDR3 DNA: TGTGCCAGCAGCCCAGGGACAGGGGCTAACTATGGCTACACCTTC; CDR3 protein: CASSPGTGANYGYTF; D gene: TRBD1; V gene: TRBV7-3; clone size: -; J gene: TRBJ1-2
CDR3 DNA: TGTGCCAGTAGTATCCGGGGCCGCCCCTACGAGCAGTACTTC; CDR3 protein: CASSIRGRPYEQYF; D gene: -; V gene: TRBV19; clone size: -; J gene: TRBJ2-7
CDR3 DNA: TGTGCCAGCAGCCAGGGACAGGGTTCGGGCTACACCTTC; CDR3 protein: CASSQGQGSGYTF; D gene: TRBD1; V gene: TRBV12-3/TRBV12-4; clone size: -; J gene: TRBJ1-2
CDR3 DNA: TGTGCCAGCTCACCCGGGACAGGGATAGCAGATACGCAGTATTTT; CDR3 protein: CASSPGTGIADTQYF; D gene: TRBD1; V gene: TRBV18; clone size: -; J gene: TRBJ2-3
CDR3 DNA: TGTGCCAGCAGGTACGCCGGGACTAGCGGGAGCACAGATACGCAGTATTTT; CDR3 protein: CASRYAGTSGSTDTQYF; D gene: TRBD2; V gene: TRBV7-8; clone size: -; J gene: TRBJ2-3
CDR3 DNA: TGCGCCAGCAGCTTTACAGTACCCAGGGGGAACACTGAAGCTTTCTTT; CDR3 protein: CASSFTVPRGNTEAFF; D gene: -; V gene: TRBV5-1; clone size: -; J gene: TRBJ1-1
CDR3 DNA: TGTGCCAGCAGTTCTCTCAACCCGGGGACAGGATATGGCTACACCTTC; CDR3 protein: CASSSLNPGTGYGYTF; D gene: TRBD1; V gene: TRBV6-2/TRBV6-3; clone size: few; J gene: TRBJ1-2
CDR3 DNA: TGCAGTGCCCGTCCTTTAGAGACCCAGTACTTC; CDR3 protein: CSARPLETQYF; D gene: -; V gene: TRBV20-1; clone size: few; J gene: TRBJ2-5
CDR3 DNA: TGTGCCAGCAGCCAAGCCTTCTTTTTTCAAGGGGCTCAAGAGACCCAGTACTTC; CDR3 protein: CASSQAFFFQGAQETQYF; D gene: -; V gene: TRBV14; clone size: -; J gene: TRBJ2-5
CDR3 DNA: TGTGCCAGCAGCAAAGCATGCAAGGCACCCACAGATACGCAGTATTTT; CDR3 protein: CASSKACKAPTDTQYF; D gene: -; V gene: TRBV21-1; clone size: once; J gene: TRBJ2-3
CDR3 DNA: TGTGCCAGCAGCTTAGGGGGCCGACCCCTGGAGCAGTACTTC; CDR3 protein: CASSLGGRPLEQYF; D gene: -; V gene: TRBV11-1; clone size: -; J gene: TRBJ2-7
CDR3 DNA: TGTGCCAGCAGCTTAGTATACGGGACCCAAGAGACCCAGTACTTC; CDR3 protein: CASSLVYGTQETQYF; D gene: -; V gene: TRBV11-2; clone size: -; J gene: TRBJ2-5
CDR3 DNA: TGTGCCAGCAGTTACTTGGGTGGGGCTTTCTTT; CDR3 protein: CASSYLGGAFF; D gene: -; V gene: TRBV6-5; clone size: once; J gene: TRBJ1-1
CDR3 DNA: TGTGCCAGCAGTGAACTGACAGGGGCGAGAGACACTGAAGCTTTCTTT; CDR3 protein: CASSELTGARDTEAFF; D gene: TRBD1; V gene: TRBV6-1; clone size: -; J gene: TRBJ1-1